The 20 T cell receptor beta chains below come from one sample, sequenced in a study of T cell responses to AZD1222 COVID-19 vaccine. Some clones are missing from TCRdb's copy, which holds only in-frame ones; the method was immunoSEQ multiplex PCR. The sample carries about 140,000 clones, roughly 80% recorded once. The sequenced sample was peripheral blood, obtained on day 0 of AZD1222 vaccination. The origin of the receptors is an adult in good health.

V usage is TRBV5-1 and J usage is TRBJ1-6; 8 bases match TRBD1. Per the germline V gene, CDR1 is SGHRS and CDR2 is YFSETQ. The CDR3 runs to 17 residues. The trim removed 0 bases at V and 10 bases at J, leaving 12 bases unmatched. In DNA, the CDR3 is TGCGCCAGCAGCTTGGTGCAGGGGGCGCAAATTGCCTCACCCCTCCACTTT. Translated, it gives CASSLVQGAQIASPLHF.

DNA for the CDR3: TGTGCCAGTAGTATGGGTGGGACGACTGAAGCTTTCTTT. Translated, it gives CASSMGGTTEAFF. The V gene is TRBV19, the J gene TRBJ1-1; D perhaps matches TRBD1 (5 bases). Germline V gene data show CDR1 as LNHDA and CDR2 as SQIVND (reference sequence). Trimming shortened V by 3 bases and J by 5 bases, and 10 bases separated the two germline ends. CDR3 length equals 13 residues.

V gene TRBV6-1 combines with J gene TRBJ1-3; D gene unclear. From germline, CDR1 is MNHNS and CDR2 SASEGT. Trimming pared 1 base from V and 0 bases from J, leaving 10 bases between. CDR3 length: 16 residues. CDR3 sequence: CASSEEWLYSGNTIYF. The DNA for the CDR3 is TGTGCCAGCAGTGAAGAGTGGCTGTACTCTGGAAACACCATATATTTT.

The V and J genes are TRBV7-3 and TRBJ1-2; 7 bases fit TRBD1. This CDR3 spans 15 amino acids. Germline CDR1 and CDR2: SGHTA and FQGTGA. The J segment lost 4 bases and the V segment lost 0 bases, leaving 5 bases of the junction unmatched. In DNA, the CDR3 is TGTGCCAGCAGCTTAACAGGGGGCGCAGGCTATGGCTACACCTTC. As protein: CASSLTGGAGYGYTF. Full variable domain (outside the CDR3, taken from reference TRBV7-3 and TRBJ1-2): GAGVSQTPSNKVTEKGKYVELRCDPISGHTALYWYRQSLGQGPEFLIYFQGTGAADDSGLPNDRFFAVRPEGSVSTLKIQRTERGDSAVYLCASSLTGGAGYGYTFGSGTRLTVV.

This chain uses TRBV6-5 with TRBJ1-6; the D gene is possibly TRBD1 (5 bases). The CDR3 has 16 amino acids. Trimming removed 2 bases at V and 3 bases at J, with 11 bases between. Germline V gives CDR1 MNHEY, CDR2 SVGAGI. The CDR3 DNA follows: TGTGCCAGCAGTTACAGGGGAGAGCGCTATAATTCACCCCTCCACTTT. This encodes CASSYRGERYNSPLHF.

The V and J genes are TRBV5-1 and TRBJ1-6; no definite D call. V lost 1 base to trimming and J lost 7 bases, with 9 bases between them. The CDR3 is made up of 14 amino acids. Per the germline V gene, CDR1 is SGHRS and CDR2 is YFSETQ. The DNA for the CDR3 is TGCGCCAGCAGCTTGTTAGACACCAATTCACCCCTCCACTTT. Translation gives CASSLLDTNSPLHF.

The gene calls are TRBV6-5 and TRBJ1-2; D not certain. The ends were cut back, 10 bases at V and 4 bases at J, with 13 bases in the middle. Per the germline V gene, CDR1 is MNHEY and CDR2 is SVGAGI. The CDR3 length is 12 residues. This chain's CDR3 is CATDWSLYGYTF. Here the CDR3 DNA reads TGTGCCACAGACTGGTCGCTCTATGGCTACACCTTC.

The chain joins TRBV25-1 to TRBJ1-4; D gene unclear. Germline lookup yields CDR1 MGHDK and CDR2 SYGVNS. The V end was cut by 1 base, the J end by 0 bases, with 9 bases between. CDR3 size: 16 residues. The CDR3 coding sequence is TGTGCCAGCAGTGAATTATCTGGGCCAACTAATGAAAAACTGTTTTTT. This translates into CASSELSGPTNEKLFF. The full variable domain, completed using reference TRBV25-1 and TRBJ1-4, is EADIYQTPRYLVIGTGKKITLECSQTMGHDKMYWYQQDPGMELHLIHYSYGVNSTEKGDLSSESTVSRIRTEHFPLTLESARPSHTSQYLCASSELSGPTNEKLFFGSGTQLSVL.

The genes are TRBV11-2 and TRBJ1-1; a weak D match, TRBD1 (5 bases). V dropped 0 bases and J dropped 3 bases, with 8 bases sitting between them. The CDR3 contains 14 residues. The germline gives CDR1 SGHAT, CDR2 FQNNGV. The CDR3 protein is CASSLEEGYTEAFF. For the CDR3, the DNA is TGTGCCAGCAGCTTAGAGGAGGGGTACACTGAAGCTTTCTTT.

The DNA for the CDR3 is TGTGCCAGCAGCTTTGGAGGGGGCGGTACTGAAGCTTTCTTT. This translates into CASSFGGGGTEAFF. The chain joins TRBV11-2 to TRBJ1-1; 7 bases agree with TRBD1. Germline CDR1 SGHAT, CDR2 FQNNGV. V trimming: 3 bases; J trimming: 5 bases; junction bases outside the gene matches: 6. The CDR3 totals 14 residues.

The chain joins TRBV3-1 (or the pseudogene TRBV3-2) to TRBJ1-1; D is possibly TRBD1 (6 bases). The germline V and J ends were trimmed by 2 bases and 5 bases, with 12 bases remaining between them. This CDR3 region has 14 residues. Germline assignment: CDR1 LGHDT and CDR2 YNNKEL (reference sequence). In DNA form, the CDR3 reads TGTGCCAGCAGCCAAAGGGGGGCGAATACTGAAGCTTTCTTT. Its translation: CASSQRGANTEAFF.

This clone appeared once. The V call is TRBV11-2, the J call TRBJ2-5; D not resolved. The CDR3 runs 13 residues. V was pared by 5 bases and J by 2 bases, with 9 bases between. CDR1 and CDR2 from the germline V gene are SGHAT and FQNNGV. The CDR3 DNA reads TGTGCCAGCAGCCCGGTGGCTCAAGAGACCCAGTACTTC. Its translation is CASSPVAQETQYF. The full variable domain, rest sourced from reference TRBV11-2 and TRBJ2-5, is EAGVAQSPRYKIIEKRQSVAFWCNPISGHATLYWYQQILGQGPKLLIQFQNNGVVDDSQLPKDRFSAERLKGVDSTLKIQPAKLEDSAVYLCASSPVAQETQYFGPGTRLLVL.

Only one count was recorded for this clone. This rearrangement joins TRBV6-1 to TRBJ1-5; D not certain. The ends were cut back, 0 bases at V and 2 bases at J, with 5 bases in the middle. CDR3 length equals 14 residues. Germline values: CDR1 MNHNS, CDR2 SASEGT. CDR3 sequence (DNA): TGTGCCAGCAGTGAAGCAGTCGGCAATCAGCCCCAGCATTTT. It translates to CASSEAVGNQPQHF.

In nucleotides, the CDR3 is TGTGCCAGCTCACCGAAAACGGACAGGCTAAGCACTGAAGCTTTCTTT. Translated: CASSPKTDRLSTEAFF. J is TRBJ1-1 and V is TRBV18, with 7 nucleotides matching TRBD1. Germline V lookup: CDR1 KGHSH, CDR2 LQKENI. Trimming removed 3 bases from V and 4 bases from J; junction bases left unmatched: 11. The CDR3 runs to 16 residues.

The chain is built from TRBV5-5 and TRBJ2-3; TRBD2 is a possible D gene (6 bases). The V gene's germline CDR1 is SGHKS and CDR2 YYEKEE (reference sequence). The length of the CDR3 is 14 residues. V was shortened by 2 bases and J by 2 bases, with 9 bases between the two germline ends. CDR3 sequence reads: CASSLGTLTDTQYF. For the CDR3, the DNA is TGTGCCAGCAGCTTAGGGACTCTCACAGATACGCAGTATTTT.

This clone turned up a few times. The chain joins TRBV7-6 to TRBJ2-7, with D possibly TRBD1 on 6 matching bases. The CDR3 has 17 residues. V lost 5 bases and J 0 bases, leaving 20 bases between the germline ends. Germline CDR1 and CDR2: SGHVS and FNYEAQ. CDR3 protein: CASSTFPGQGLSYEQYF. In DNA form, the CDR3 reads TGTGCCAGCAGCACCTTTCCGGGACAAGGCCTCTCCTACGAGCAGTACTTC.

The V call is TRBV3-1 (or the pseudogene TRBV3-2), the J call TRBJ1-1; D ambiguous. The CDR3 spans 13 residues. Germline loops: CDR1 LGHDT, CDR2 YNNKEL (reference sequence). Trimming removed 1 base at V and 0 bases at J, with 3 bases between. CDR3 loop: CASSQGLNTEAFF. CDR3 DNA sequence: TGTGCCAGCAGCCAAGGGCTGAACACTGAAGCTTTCTTT.

V usage is TRBV6-4 and J usage is TRBJ2-5, with 8 bases matching TRBD2. Trimming removed 4 bases from V and 5 bases from J; junction bases left unmatched: 6. This CDR3 has 14 amino acids. Germline V gives CDR1 MRHNA, CDR2 SNTAGT. This CDR3 reads CASSARGGEETQYF. The CDR3 DNA sequence: TGTGCCAGCAGTGCCCGGGGGGGCGAGGAGACCCAGTACTTC.

The chain recombines TRBV9 with TRBJ2-7; 7 positions match TRBD1. Germline V gene data show CDR1 as SGDLS and CDR2 as YYNGEE. V was clipped by 4 bases and J by 3 bases; unmatched bases: 7. This CDR3 is 14 amino acids long. The CDR3 DNA follows: TGTGCCAGCAGCACCCGGGACAGCTTCTACGAGCAGTACTTC. It is translated as CASSTRDSFYEQYF.

This chain links TRBV14 with TRBJ2-7; perhaps TRBD1 as D (6 bases). V was pared by 1 base and J by 7 bases, with 14 bases between. The germline V gene encodes CDR1 SGHDN and CDR2 FVKESK. The CDR3 runs to 14 residues. As DNA, the CDR3 is TGTGCCAGCAGCCAAGGGGGGACACCGAGGGAGCAGTACTTC. Its protein is CASSQGGTPREQYF.